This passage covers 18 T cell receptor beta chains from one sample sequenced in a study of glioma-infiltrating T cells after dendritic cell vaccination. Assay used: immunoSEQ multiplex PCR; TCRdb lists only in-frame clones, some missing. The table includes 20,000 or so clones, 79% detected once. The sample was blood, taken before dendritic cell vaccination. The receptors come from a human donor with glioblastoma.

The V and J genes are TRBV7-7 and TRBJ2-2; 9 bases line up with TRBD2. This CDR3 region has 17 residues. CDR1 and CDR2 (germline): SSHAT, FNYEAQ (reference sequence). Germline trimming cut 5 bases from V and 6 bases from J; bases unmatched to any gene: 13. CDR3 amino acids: CASSRAGLAGQAGELFF. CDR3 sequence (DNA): TGTGCCAGCAGCCGTGCGGGGCTAGCGGGGCAGGCCGGGGAGCTGTTTTTT.

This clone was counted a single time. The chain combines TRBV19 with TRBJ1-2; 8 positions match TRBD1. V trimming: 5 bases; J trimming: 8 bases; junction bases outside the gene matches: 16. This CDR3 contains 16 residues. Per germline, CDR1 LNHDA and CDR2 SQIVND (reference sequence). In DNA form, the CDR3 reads TGTGCCAGTAGTGGACAGGGACTCGGGGAAAGCAGGGGCTACACCTTC. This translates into CASSGQGLGESRGYTF.

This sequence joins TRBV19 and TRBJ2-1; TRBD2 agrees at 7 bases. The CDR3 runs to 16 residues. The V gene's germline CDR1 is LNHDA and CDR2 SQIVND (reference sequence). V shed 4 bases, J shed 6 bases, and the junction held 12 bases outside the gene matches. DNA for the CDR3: TGTGCCAGTAGTACCGATCTAGCGGTTCTTTTCAATGAGCAGTTCTTC. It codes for CASSTDLAVLFNEQFF.

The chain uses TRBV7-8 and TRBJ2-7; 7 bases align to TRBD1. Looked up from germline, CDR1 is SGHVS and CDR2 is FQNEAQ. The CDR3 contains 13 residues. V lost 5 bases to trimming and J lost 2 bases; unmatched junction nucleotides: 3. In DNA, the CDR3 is TGTGCCAGCAGCCCTACAGGGGCCTACGAGCAGTACTTC. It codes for CASSPTGAYEQYF.

CDR3 sequence (DNA): TGTGCCAGCAGCTACGGACTGGTACGCAATGAGCAGTTCTTC. Translated: CASSYGLVRNEQFF. The chain is built from TRBV5-4 and TRBJ2-1, with D tentatively TRBD2 (5 bases). V lost 3 bases and J 6 bases, leaving 13 bases between the germline ends. This CDR3 spans 14 amino acids. Germline V gene lookup returns CDR1 SGHNT and CDR2 YYREEE (reference sequence). The whole variable domain, remainder taken from reference TRBV5-4 and TRBJ2-1, is ETGVTQSPTHLIKTRGQQVTLRCSSQSGHNTVSWYQQALGQGPQFIFQYYREEENGRGNFPPRFSGLQFPNYSSELNVNALELDDSALYLCASSYGLVRNEQFFGPGTRLTVL.

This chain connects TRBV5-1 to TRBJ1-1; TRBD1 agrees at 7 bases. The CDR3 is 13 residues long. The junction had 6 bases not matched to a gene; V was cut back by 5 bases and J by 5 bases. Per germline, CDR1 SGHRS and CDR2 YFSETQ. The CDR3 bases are TGCGCCAGCAGACCCCCAGGGGGGACTGAAGCTTTCTTT. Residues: CASRPPGGTEAFF.

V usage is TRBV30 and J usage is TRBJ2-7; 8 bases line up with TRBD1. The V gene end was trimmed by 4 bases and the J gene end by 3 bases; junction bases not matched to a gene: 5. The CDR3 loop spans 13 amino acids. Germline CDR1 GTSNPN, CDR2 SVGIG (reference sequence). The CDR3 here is CAWTLQGGYEQYF. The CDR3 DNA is TGTGCCTGGACCTTACAGGGGGGCTACGAGCAGTACTTC.

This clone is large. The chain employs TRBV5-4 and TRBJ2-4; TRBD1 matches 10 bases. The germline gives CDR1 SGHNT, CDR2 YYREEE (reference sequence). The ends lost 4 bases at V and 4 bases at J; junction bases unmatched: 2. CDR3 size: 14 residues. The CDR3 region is CASSGTGEKNIQYF. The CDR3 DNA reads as TGTGCCAGCAGCGGGACAGGGGAGAAAAACATTCAGTACTTC.

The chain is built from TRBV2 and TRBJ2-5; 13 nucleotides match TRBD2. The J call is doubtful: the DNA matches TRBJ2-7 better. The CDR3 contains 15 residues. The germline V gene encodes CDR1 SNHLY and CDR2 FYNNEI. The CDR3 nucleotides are TGTGCCAGCAGAGGGACTAGCGGGGCGTCCCACGAGCAGTACTTC. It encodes CASRGTSGASHEQYF.

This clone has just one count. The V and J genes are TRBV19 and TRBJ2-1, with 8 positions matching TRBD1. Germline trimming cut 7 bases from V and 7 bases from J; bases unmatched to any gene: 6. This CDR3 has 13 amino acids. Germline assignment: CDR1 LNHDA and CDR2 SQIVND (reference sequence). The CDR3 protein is CASKPDRANEQFF. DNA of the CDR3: TGTGCCAGTAAACCGGACAGGGCAAATGAGCAGTTCTTC. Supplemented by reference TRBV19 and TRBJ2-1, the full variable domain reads DGGITQSPKYLFRKEGQNVTLSCEQNLNHDAMYWYRQDPGQGLRLIYYSQIVNDFQKGDIAEGYSVSREKKESFPLTVTSAQKNPTAFYLCASKPDRANEQFFGPGTRLTVL.

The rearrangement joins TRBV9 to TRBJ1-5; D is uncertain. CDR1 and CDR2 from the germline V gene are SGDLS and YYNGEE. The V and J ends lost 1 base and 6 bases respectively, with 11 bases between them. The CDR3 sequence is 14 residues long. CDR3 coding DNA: TGTGCCAGCAGCGTAAGGCCGGAGGGTCAGCCCCAGCATTTT. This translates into CASSVRPEGQPQHF. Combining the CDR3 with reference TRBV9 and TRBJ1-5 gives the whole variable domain DSGVTQTPKHLITATGQRVTLRCSPRSGDLSVYWYQQSLDQGLQFLIQYYNGEERAKGNILERFSAQQFPDLHSELNLSSLELGDSALYFCASSVRPEGQPQHFGDGTRLSIL.

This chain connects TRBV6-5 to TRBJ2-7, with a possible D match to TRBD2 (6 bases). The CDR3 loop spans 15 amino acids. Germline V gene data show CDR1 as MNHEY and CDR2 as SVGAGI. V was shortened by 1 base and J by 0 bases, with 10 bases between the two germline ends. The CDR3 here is CASSYFPGSSYEQYF. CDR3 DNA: TGTGCCAGCAGTTACTTCCCCGGGAGCTCCTACGAGCAGTACTTC.

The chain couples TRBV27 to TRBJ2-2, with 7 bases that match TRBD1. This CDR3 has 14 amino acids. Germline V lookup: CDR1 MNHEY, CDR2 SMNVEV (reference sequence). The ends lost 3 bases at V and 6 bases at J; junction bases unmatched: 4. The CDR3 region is CASSLSRGSGELFF. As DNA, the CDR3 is TGTGCCAGCAGTTTGTCCAGGGGGTCCGGGGAGCTGTTTTTT.

CDR3 sequence (DNA): TGCGCCAGCAGCCAACCTAAAAACGGGACAGGGCTCCTCAATGAGCAGTTCTTC. Translated: CASSQPKNGTGLLNEQFF. V usage is TRBV4-3 and J usage is TRBJ2-1; 9 nucleotides match TRBD1. This CDR3 comprises 18 residues. In germline, CDR1 is LGHNA, CDR2 YSLEER. V lost 2 bases, J lost 6 bases, and 14 bases stayed unmatched.

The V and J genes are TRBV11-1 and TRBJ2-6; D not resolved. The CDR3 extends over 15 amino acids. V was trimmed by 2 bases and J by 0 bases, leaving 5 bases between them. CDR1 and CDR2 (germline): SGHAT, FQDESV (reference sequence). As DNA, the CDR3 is TGTGCCAGCAGCTTAACTCACTCTGGGGCCAACGTCCTGACTTTC. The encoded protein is CASSLTHSGANVLTF. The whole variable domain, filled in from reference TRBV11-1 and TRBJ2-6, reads EAEVAQSPRYKITEKSQAVAFWCDPISGHATLYWYRQILGQGPELLVQFQDESVVDDSQLPKDRFSAERLKGVDSTLKIQPAELGDSAMYLCASSLTHSGANVLTFGAGSRLTVL.

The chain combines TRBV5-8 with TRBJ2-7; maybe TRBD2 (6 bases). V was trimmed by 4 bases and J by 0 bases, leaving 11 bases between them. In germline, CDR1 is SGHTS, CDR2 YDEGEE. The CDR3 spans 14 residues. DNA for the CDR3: TGTGCCAGCAGCGTGGGCGGGGCCTCCTACGAGCAGTACTTC. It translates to CASSVGGASYEQYF.

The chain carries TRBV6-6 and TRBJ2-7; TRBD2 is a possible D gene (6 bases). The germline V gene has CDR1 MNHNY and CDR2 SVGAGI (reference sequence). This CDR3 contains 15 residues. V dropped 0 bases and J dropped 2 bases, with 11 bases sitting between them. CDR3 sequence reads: CASSYSPSVPYEQYF. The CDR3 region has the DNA TGTGCCAGCAGTTACTCTCCTAGCGTCCCCTACGAGCAGTACTTC.

The CDR3 region has the DNA TGTGCCAGCAGTGACGTTCTAATATATAGCAATCAGCCCCAGCATTTT. Its translation is CASSDVLIYSNQPQHF. The V and J genes are TRBV2 and TRBJ1-5, with D uncertain. The germline CDR1 and CDR2 sequences are SNHLY and FYNNEI. V dropped 3 bases and J dropped 0 bases, with 12 bases sitting between them. The CDR3 loop spans 16 amino acids. Based on the CDR3 plus reference TRBV2 and TRBJ1-5, the full variable domain is EPEVTQTPSHQVTQMGQEVILRCVPISNHLYFYWYRQILGQKVEFLVSFYNNEISEKSEIFDDQFSVERPDGSNFTLKIRSTKLEDSAMYFCASSDVLIYSNQPQHFGDGTRLSIL.